The TCR beta chain described here comes from a study of metastatic and nonmetastatic thyroid tumors. This clone was seen many times. The entire patient cohort was treatment-naive prior to thyroid surgery. The CDR3 loop spans 18 amino acids. The V and J ends lost 8 bases and 4 bases respectively, with 27 bases between them. TCRdb re-clonotyped the PCR reads via MiXCR. Found here are tens of thousands of clones, approximately 13% of them singletons; the top ten hold around 9.5%. The chain carries TRBV12-3 or TRBV12-4 and TRBJ2-1; D may match TRBD1 or TRBD2 (5 bases each). The TCR originated in a female donor with papillary thyroid cancer or a benign thyroid nodule (not recorded which). Some clones in this sample may be carry-over from other donors' samples. The sample consisted of blood. The CDR3, as DNA: TGTGCCAGCCGTCCTAGCAGGGTTGAGGGAGCGAGGTACAATGAGCAGTTCTTC. Translation: CASRPSRVEGARYNEQFF.